The 28 T cell receptor beta chains below all came from one sample that was sequenced in a study of T-cell reconstitution after alpha-beta-depleted transplantation in children. TCRbeta library preparation incorporated unique molecular identifiers. Each CDR3 protein gets one entry after TCRdb re-called the PCR reads with MiXCR. The table records about 6,800 distinct CDR3 sequences, under 20% of them present only once. This specimen was PBMCs, taken before TCRalphabeta/CD19-depleted stem cell transplant. All receptors derive from a boy aged 2 to 10 with acute lymphoblastic leukemia, due to receive a stem cell transplant.

This clonotype was counted only a few times. The V and J genes are TRBV19 and TRBJ2-1; 10 nucleotides align to TRBD1. The J segment lost 4 bases and the V segment lost 8 bases, leaving 8 bases of the junction unmatched. The CDR3 has 15 amino acids. Germline lookup yields CDR1 LNHDA and CDR2 SQIVND (reference sequence). The CDR3 sequence is CASSPGQGPYNEQFF. The CDR3 DNA sequence: TGTGCCAGTTCTCCGGGACAGGGGCCTTACAATGAGCAGTTCTTC.

This clonotype was observed at least ten times. The DNA of the CDR3 is TGCAGTGCCCCAGTCACACTGTCAGGGATGCAAAACACTGAAGCTTTCTTT. Translation gives CSAPVTLSGMQNTEAFF. This chain uses TRBV20-1 with TRBJ1-1; D possibly corresponds to TRBD1 (5 bases). The germline V gene has CDR1 DFQATT and CDR2 SNEGSKA (reference sequence). The CDR3 covers 17 residues. V lost 6 bases and J lost 2, with 25 bases in between.

This clonotype is classed as medium-sized (0.01 to 0.1%). The chain carries TRBV27 and TRBJ2-7; 9 bases line up with TRBD1. CDR1 MNHEY and CDR2 SMNVEV come from the germline V gene (reference sequence). The J segment lost 3 bases and the V segment lost 8 bases, leaving 2 bases of the junction unmatched. The CDR3 length is 12 residues. The CDR3 bases are TGTGCCAGCCGGGACAGGGTCTACGAGCAGTACTTC. This sequence encodes CASRDRVYEQYF.

Many counts were recorded for this clonotype. The junction does not match germline at one end; this may be a read error. V gene TRBV6-1 combines with J gene TRBJ2-5; 8 positions match TRBD1. Germline CDR1 is MNHNS and CDR2 is SASEGT. The CDR3 sequence is 16 residues long. This CDR3 reads CASSEARTGIQETQYF. The CDR3 region has the DNA TGTGCCAGCAGCGAAGCGCGGACAGGGATCCAAGAGACCCAGTACTTC.

The CDR3 is CASGDNSGANVLTF. CDR3 DNA sequence: TGTGCCAGCGGGGACAACTCTGGGGCCAACGTCCTGACTTTC. The gene calls are TRBV6-1 and TRBJ2-6, with a possible D match to TRBD1 (6 bases). Germline V lookup: CDR1 MNHNS, CDR2 SASEGT. V lost 8 bases and J 0 bases, leaving 8 bases between the germline ends. This CDR3 has 14 amino acids.

By share, this clonotype ranks as medium-sized (0.01 to 0.1%). The rearrangement links TRBV7-8 to TRBJ2-1; 10 bases line up with TRBD2. The CDR3 loop spans 15 amino acids. V was clipped by 3 bases and J by 8 bases; unmatched bases: 7. The germline gives CDR1 SGHVS, CDR2 FQNEAQ. CDR3 in DNA: TGTGCCAGCAGCTTTGGTAGCGGGGGGACCGATGAGCAGTTCTTC. It codes for CASSFGSGGTDEQFF.

Judged by abundance, this clonotype is medium-sized. The rearrangement links TRBV6-6 to TRBJ1-2, with D uncertain. V was clipped by 3 bases and J by 6 bases, with 14 bases between them. This CDR3 region has 14 residues. In germline, CDR1 is MNHNY, CDR2 SVGAGI (reference sequence). CDR3 DNA sequence: TGTGCCAGCAGTTATGGCTTGGGCGGCCATGGCTACACCTTC. Translated, it gives CASSYGLGGHGYTF.

This clonotype came up many times. V gene TRBV14 combines with J gene TRBJ2-7; the match to TRBD1 covers 10 bases. The trim removed 1 base at V and 2 bases at J, leaving 8 bases unmatched. CDR3 length: 17 residues. CDR1 is SGHDN and CDR2 is FVKESK in the germline V gene. The CDR3 here is CASSQVSPGTGAYEQYF. The CDR3, as DNA: TGTGCCAGCAGCCAAGTAAGCCCCGGGACAGGGGCCTACGAGCAGTACTTC.

This clonotype is classed as medium-sized. V usage is TRBV14 and J usage is TRBJ1-2; possible D gene TRBD1, 5 bases. V dropped 3 bases and J dropped 6 bases, with 14 bases sitting between them. Germline V gene sequence: CDR1 SGHDN, CDR2 FVKESK. There are 14 residues in the CDR3. The CDR3 loop reads CASSQGLRGDGYTF. As DNA, the CDR3 is TGTGCCAGCAGCCAGGGACTCCGCGGTGATGGCTACACCTTC.

This clonotype is classed as medium-sized. This chain connects TRBV9 to TRBJ2-7; D might be TRBD1 or TRBD2, each matching 5 bases. Germline CDR1 and CDR2: SGDLS and YYNGEE. The CDR3 runs 13 residues. Trimming shortened V by 4 bases and J by 6 bases, and 14 bases separated the two germline ends. The CDR3 loop reads CASSTGTSSEQYF. CDR3 coding DNA: TGTGCCAGCAGCACCGGGACCTCGTCCGAGCAGTACTTC. Complete variable domain (other parts from reference TRBV9 and TRBJ2-7): DSGVTQTPKHLITATGQRVTLRCSPRSGDLSVYWYQQSLDQGLQFLIQYYNGEERAKGNILERFSAQQFPDLHSELNLSSLELGDSALYFCASSTGTSSEQYFGPGTRLTVT.

The genes are TRBV11-2 and TRBJ2-2; D might be TRBD2 (5 bases). Germline assignment: CDR1 SGHAT and CDR2 FQNNGV. The CDR3 extends over 16 amino acids. V dropped 4 bases and J dropped 4 bases, with 16 bases sitting between them. The CDR3: CASSSPSHDATGELFF. The CDR3 region has the DNA TGTGCCAGCAGCTCCCCTAGCCACGATGCCACCGGGGAGCTGTTTTTT. The complete variable domain, with remaining parts taken from reference TRBV11-2 and TRBJ2-2, reads EAGVAQSPRYKIIEKRQSVAFWCNPISGHATLYWYQQILGQGPKLLIQFQNNGVVDDSQLPKDRFSAERLKGVDSTLKIQPAKLEDSAVYLCASSSPSHDATGELFFGEGSRLTVL.

At least ten counts were recorded for this clonotype. The chain joins TRBV6-2 or TRBV6-3 to TRBJ2-1; 8 bases are a match to TRBD2. CDR3 length equals 21 residues. V lost 2 bases, J lost 2 bases, and 20 bases stayed unmatched. From germline, CDR1 is MNHEY and CDR2 SVGEGT. Here the CDR3 reads CASSYPLTGQRGTNPYNEQFF. As DNA, the CDR3 is TGTGCCAGCAGTTACCCCCTGACTGGCCAGCGGGGGACCAATCCCTACAATGAGCAGTTCTTC.

Relative to its sample, this clonotype is medium-sized. The V call is TRBV7-9, the J call TRBJ2-7; no firm D call. The CDR3 runs to 11 residues. From germline, CDR1 is SEHNR and CDR2 FQNEAQ (reference sequence). The ends were cut back, 3 bases at V and 6 bases at J, with 6 bases in the middle. The CDR3 DNA is TGTGCCAGCAGCTTGAGTGGCGAGCAGTACTTC. Translation gives CASSLSGEQYF.

V usage is TRBV4-1 and J usage is TRBJ1-4, with TRBD1 identical over 7 bases. CDR3 length equals 15 residues. V shed 4 bases, J shed 8 bases, and the junction held 10 bases outside the gene matches. The germline V gene encodes CDR1 MGHRA and CDR2 YSYEKL. CDR3 loop: CASSLQDRASEKLFF. For the CDR3, the DNA is TGCGCCAGCAGCCTACAAGACAGGGCTAGCGAAAAACTGTTTTTT.

This clonotype ranks as medium-sized. The chain carries TRBV28 and TRBJ2-2, with D possibly called TRBD1 or TRBD2 (6 bases each). The germline CDR1 and CDR2 sequences are MDHEN and SYDVKM. CDR3 length: 16 residues. V was trimmed by 6 bases and J by 0 bases, leaving 14 bases between them. CDR3 coding DNA: TGTGCCAGCAGCAAATACGGGGGCCCGAACACCGGGGAGCTGTTTTTT. It yields the protein CASSKYGGPNTGELFF.

This clonotype is classed as medium-sized. This chain links TRBV12-3 or TRBV12-4 with TRBJ1-2; 8 nucleotides line up with TRBD1. Unmatched junction bases numbered 8, after V lost 3 bases and J lost 8 bases. The CDR3 has 14 residues. The CDR3 DNA sequence: TGTGCCAGCAGTTTTAGGCAGGGGGCTGTGGGCTACACCTTC. It translates to CASSFRQGAVGYTF.

This clonotype qualifies as medium-sized (0.01 to 0.1%). The chain carries TRBV7-2 and TRBJ1-5, with D maybe TRBD1 (6 bases). Germline V CDR1 and CDR2: SGHTA, FQGNSA. V gave up 5 bases and J gave up 4 bases, with 12 bases separating them. This CDR3 contains 14 residues. CDR3 bases: TGTGCCAGCAGCAGTAGGACAGCTAATCAGCCCCAGCATTTT. Residues: CASSSRTANQPQHF.

This clonotype is a singleton in its sample. V usage is TRBV5-6 and J usage is TRBJ1-2, with D tentatively TRBD1 (6 bases). The CDR3 sequence is 13 residues long. Germline V gene lookup returns CDR1 SGHDT and CDR2 YYEEEE. With 5 bases removed from V and 4 bases from J, the gap between germline ends came to 12 bases. CDR3 amino acids: CASSLQGSYGYTF. As DNA, the CDR3 is TGTGCCAGCAGTTTACAGGGATCCTATGGCTACACCTTC.

By share, this clonotype counts as medium-sized. The chain links TRBV6-2 or TRBV6-3 to TRBJ1-3, with 9 positions matching TRBD1. The CDR3 runs to 16 residues. V trimming: 6 bases; J trimming: 1 base; junction bases outside the gene matches: 7. Germline CDR1 MNHEY, CDR2 SVGEGT. The CDR3 nucleotides are TGTGCCAGCAGAGATCCAGGGACAGGGTCTGGAAACACCATATATTTT. This sequence encodes CASRDPGTGSGNTIYF.

Judged by abundance, this clonotype is medium-sized (0.01 to 0.1%). V usage is TRBV4-2 and J usage is TRBJ1-4, with 7 nucleotides matching TRBD1. Germline CDR1 reads LGHNA; CDR2 reads YNFKEQ. The trim removed 4 bases at V and 8 bases at J, leaving 16 bases unmatched. The CDR3 length is 17 residues. In DNA form, the CDR3 reads TGTGCCAGCAGCCCCCTTAAGAAGACAGGGCCGCGAGAAAAACTGTTTTTT. Translating it yields CASSPLKKTGPREKLFF.

This clonotype came up many times. The V call is TRBV7-9, the J call TRBJ2-7, with TRBD2 identical over 7 bases. Germline loops: CDR1 SEHNR, CDR2 FQNEAQ (reference sequence). The CDR3 consists of 14 residues. V lost 4 bases, J lost 7 bases, and 10 bases stayed unmatched. The CDR3 nucleotides read TGTGCCAGCAGCTACCGGGAGGACCCTTTGGAGCAGTACTTC. Translation: CASSYREDPLEQYF. Combining the CDR3 with reference TRBV7-9 and TRBJ2-7 gives the whole variable domain DTGVSQNPRHKITKRGQNVTFRCDPISEHNRLYWYRQTLGQGPEFLTYFQNEAQLEKSRLLSDRFSAERPKGSFSTLEIQRTEQGDSAMYLCASSYREDPLEQYFGPGTRLTVT.

By share, this clonotype ranks as medium-sized. The V call is TRBV10-3, the J call TRBJ2-3; D is undetermined. V lost 4 bases and J lost 1, with 3 bases in between. In germline, CDR1 is ENHRY, CDR2 SYGVKD. The length of the CDR3 is 12 residues. The CDR3 coding sequence is TGTGCCATCAGTGGAGGCACAGATACGCAGTATTTT. It codes for CAISGGTDTQYF.

The rearrangement joins TRBV20-1 to TRBJ1-2; TRBD1 matches 7 bases. CDR3 size: 13 residues. In germline, CDR1 is DFQATT, CDR2 SNEGSKA (reference sequence). V trimming: 4 bases; J trimming: 0 bases; junction bases outside the gene matches: 2. CDR3 nucleotide sequence: TGCAGTGCTACGCAGGGGGCTAACTATGGCTACACCTTC. Its translation is CSATQGANYGYTF.

This clonotype was counted a few times. The CDR3 sequence is CASSQEWGLREKLFF. In DNA, the CDR3 is TGCGCCAGCAGCCAAGAGTGGGGGCTGAGGGAAAAACTGTTTTTT. The chain is built from TRBV4-3 and TRBJ1-4; a weak D match, TRBD1 (6 bases). Trimming removed 0 bases from V and 8 bases from J, with 13 bases in between. CDR3 length equals 15 residues. Germline values: CDR1 LGHNA, CDR2 YSLEER.

This clonotype was recorded many times. This sequence joins TRBV6-1 and TRBJ1-1; TRBD1 agrees at 7 bases. The germline V gene encodes CDR1 MNHNS and CDR2 SASEGT. The CDR3 consists of 15 residues. After removal of 5 bases from V and 6 bases from J, the junction contained 12 bases not matched to a gene. The CDR3 reads CASSRPQGIGPEAFF. The CDR3 DNA sequence: TGTGCCAGCAGTCGCCCACAGGGGATTGGCCCTGAAGCTTTCTTT.

In its sample, this clonotype is medium-sized. The genes are TRBV7-8 and TRBJ2-5, with D hard to call. Between the trimmed V and J ends, which lost 2 bases and 1 base, there was a span of 11 bases. Germline lookup yields CDR1 SGHVS and CDR2 FQNEAQ. CDR3 length equals 15 residues. CDR3 nucleotides: TGTGCCAGCAGCTTACAAAGAACACCCCAAGAGACCCAGTACTTC. Protein sequence: CASSLQRTPQETQYF.

By its share, this clonotype is medium-sized. J is TRBJ2-1 and V is TRBV7-6; the match to TRBD2 covers 7 bases. The CDR3 extends over 16 amino acids. V lost 2 bases, J lost 1 base, and 5 bases stayed unmatched. Germline V gene data show CDR1 as SGHVS and CDR2 as FNYEAQ. The CDR3 region has the DNA TGTGCCAGCAGCTTATATTTAGCGGGTTCCTACAATGAGCAGTTCTTC. This codes for CASSLYLAGSYNEQFF.

The J gene is TRBJ1-3, the V gene TRBV3-1; no clear D gene. V gave up 4 bases and J gave up 0 bases, with 16 bases separating them. The germline gives CDR1 LGHDT, CDR2 YNNKEL (reference sequence). CDR3 size: 17 residues. The CDR3 DNA reads TGTGCCAGCAGCCTTTCCACCCTTCAGAGCTCTGGAAACACCATATATTTT. It encodes CASSLSTLQSSGNTIYF.